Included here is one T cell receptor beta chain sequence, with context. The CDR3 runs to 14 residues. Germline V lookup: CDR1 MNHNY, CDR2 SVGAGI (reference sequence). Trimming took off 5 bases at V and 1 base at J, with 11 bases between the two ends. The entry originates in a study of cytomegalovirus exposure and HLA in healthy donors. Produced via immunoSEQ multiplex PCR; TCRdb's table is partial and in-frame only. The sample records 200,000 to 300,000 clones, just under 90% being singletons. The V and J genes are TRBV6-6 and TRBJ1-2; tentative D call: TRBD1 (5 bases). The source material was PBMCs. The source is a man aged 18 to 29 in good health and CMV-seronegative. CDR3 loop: CASSPDTHNYGYTF. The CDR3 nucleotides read TGTGCCAGCAGTCCGGACACTCATAACTATGGCTACACCTTC.